The 21 T cell receptor beta chains listed next were all sequenced from one sample in a study of T cells in Graves' hyperthyroidism and ophthalmopathy (dated by TCRdb to about 2019). The library was prepared using multiplex PCR. These reads were obtained on an Illumina HiSeq 2000. TCR beta CDR3 regions were amplified from RNA transcripts. The TCR CDR3 was subjected to a first round of RT-PCR using the HTBI primer set and the Qiagen OneStep RT-PCR kit. TCRdb cleaned the public reads at Q25 with fastp, built clones with MiXCR and kept in-frame beta chains. Each record represents a unique CDR3 protein, reported with the most common genes and DNA among its rows. The sample includes roughly 740,000 distinct CDR3 sequences, with roughly 17% observed a single time. Jointly, the top ten make up approximately 8.4% of the sample. Material: blood. These receptor sequences come from a man in his late teens or twenties with Graves' hyperthyroidism.

CDR3 sequence: CASSLVGSGPTYNEQFF. The CDR3 bases are TGTGCCAGCAGCTTAGTAGGTAGCGGGCCCACGTACAATGAGCAGTTCTTC. The V gene is TRBV5-4, the J gene TRBJ2-1; 7 nucleotides line up with TRBD2. The CDR3 consists of 17 residues. The germline V gene has CDR1 SGHNT and CDR2 YYREEE (reference sequence). The junction had 12 bases not matched to a gene; V was cut back by 2 bases and J by 4 bases.

The J gene is TRBJ2-1, the V gene TRBV6-5, with 16 nucleotides matching TRBD2. CDR1 and CDR2 from the germline V gene are MNHEY and SVGAGI. The CDR3 consists of 16 residues. With V trimmed by 0 bases and J by 7 bases, 0 bases remained unmatched. Here the CDR3 reads CASSYSGLAGGNEQFF. The CDR3 nucleotides read TGTGCCAGCAGTTACTCGGGACTAGCGGGAGGGAATGAGCAGTTCTTC.

The chain recombines TRBV18 with TRBJ2-5, with TRBD1 matching over 7 bases. After removal of 1 base from V and 3 bases from J, the junction contained 5 bases not matched to a gene. CDR1 is KGHSH and CDR2 is LQKENI in the germline V gene. This CDR3 comprises 15 residues. CDR3 nucleotides: TGTGCCAGCTCACCACGAGACAGGGACAAAGAGACCCAGTACTTC. Protein product: CASSPRDRDKETQYF. The variable domain in full, completed from reference TRBV18 and TRBJ2-5, reads NAGVMQNPRHLVRRRGQEARLRCSPMKGHSHVYWYRQLPEEGLKFMVYLQKENIIDESGMPKERFSAEFPKEGPSILRIQQVVRGDSAAYFCASSPRDRDKETQYFGPGTRLLVL.

This clonotype was counted many times. The chain links TRBV28 to TRBJ1-1; unclear D gene. V lost 2 bases to trimming and J lost 4 bases, with 5 bases between them. The CDR3 runs 12 residues. Germline lookup yields CDR1 MDHEN and CDR2 SYDVKM. CDR3 coding DNA: TGTGCCAGCAGTTTACCCAGCACTGAAGCTTTCTTT. This sequence encodes CASSLPSTEAFF. The entire variable domain, with the rest obtained from reference TRBV28 and TRBJ1-1, is as follows: DVKVTQSSRYLVKRTGEKVFLECVQDMDHENMFWYRQDPGLGLRLIYFSYDVKMKEKGDIPEGYSVSREKKERFSLILESASTNQTSMYLCASSLPSTEAFFGQGTRLTVV.

The chain employs TRBV4-2 and TRBJ2-5; 11 bases map to TRBD2. The V gene end was trimmed by 2 bases and the J gene end by 4 bases; junction bases not matched to a gene: 6. The CDR3 is 16 amino acids. CDR1 and CDR2 (germline): LGHNA, YNFKEQ. The CDR3, as DNA: TGTGCCAGCAGCCAAAGGGGACTAGCGGAGGGAGAGACCCAGTACTTC. As protein: CASSQRGLAEGETQYF.

This clonotype was found many times. This rearrangement joins TRBV12-3 or TRBV12-4 to TRBJ2-7, with D possibly being TRBD2 (5 bases). The V gene lost 6 bases and the J gene lost 2 bases, with 17 bases spanning the gap. CDR3 size: 15 residues. The CDR3 nucleotides read TGTGCCAGCAGCCCCAGGCGGGCTATCGCCTACGAGCAGTACTTC. Translating it yields CASSPRRAIAYEQYF.

In this sample, this clonotype turned up many times. J is TRBJ1-4 and V is TRBV2; 11 bases match TRBD1. Germline lookup yields CDR1 SNHLY and CDR2 FYNNEI. J was trimmed by 6 bases and V by 3 bases; bases with no gene match: 0. CDR3 length: 14 amino acids. CDR3 region: CASSEGQGDEKLFF. The CDR3, as DNA: TGTGCCAGCAGTGAGGGACAGGGGGATGAAAAACTGTTTTTT.

This sequence joins TRBV20-1 and TRBJ2-1; 10 bases match TRBD2. Germline V lookup: CDR1 DFQATT, CDR2 SNEGSKA (reference sequence). This CDR3 is built from 16 residues. With V trimmed by 1 base and J by 1 base, 4 bases remained unmatched. The CDR3 region has the DNA TGCAGTGCTAGAGCCTCTAGCGGGAGATCCTACAATGAGCAGTTCTTC. It specifies CSARASSGRSYNEQFF.

In this sample, this clonotype turned up a few times. The genes are TRBV7-2 and TRBJ1-5; possibly TRBD1 for D (5 bases). Per germline, CDR1 SGHTA and CDR2 FQGNSA. This CDR3 contains 18 residues. Trimming pared 1 base from V and 6 bases from J, leaving 22 bases between. CDR3 sequence: CASSLEGDSKGFGQPQHF. CDR3 DNA: TGTGCCAGCAGCTTAGAAGGGGACTCAAAAGGTTTTGGTCAGCCCCAGCATTTT.

This clonotype was counted many times. The chain couples TRBV20-1 to TRBJ2-1; 7 bases are shared with TRBD2. The V segment lost 5 bases and the J segment 8 bases; nucleotides outside the gene matches: 15. CDR1 and CDR2 from the germline V gene are DFQATT and SNEGSKA (reference sequence). The CDR3 has 15 amino acids. The CDR3 here is CSAGRTGFAGDEQFF. Here the CDR3 DNA reads TGCAGTGCTGGTCGAACCGGTTTCGCGGGGGATGAGCAGTTCTTC.

The CDR3 is CSAREGIGTGRYEQYF. The CDR3 DNA reads TGCAGTGCTAGAGAGGGCATAGGGACAGGACGGTACGAGCAGTACTTC. The rearrangement links TRBV20-1 to TRBJ2-7; 8 nucleotides align to TRBD1. The CDR3 contains 16 residues. With 0 bases clipped from V and 4 bases from J, the junction kept 11 bases outside the gene matches. Germline CDR1 and CDR2: DFQATT and SNEGSKA (reference sequence).

The rearrangement links TRBV20-1 to TRBJ2-7; 8 nucleotides line up with TRBD1. This CDR3 has 13 amino acids. The V and J ends lost 3 bases and 7 bases, in that order; junction bases with no gene match: 8. Germline-derived CDR1 and CDR2 are DFQATT and SNEGSKA (reference sequence). DNA for the CDR3: TGCAGTGCTAGGCAGGGGGCCCGTGGGGAGCAGTACTTC. Protein: CSARQGARGEQYF.

This clonotype was seen a handful of times. The CDR3 loop reads CASSFRTGGREKLFF. For the CDR3, the DNA is TGTGCCAGCAGCTTTCGGACAGGGGGAAGAGAAAAACTGTTTTTT. The chain recombines TRBV7-9 with TRBJ1-4; 10 bases agree with TRBD1. Germline V CDR1 and CDR2: SEHNR, FQNEAQ (reference sequence). The length of the CDR3 is 15 residues. V was pared by 3 bases and J by 8 bases, with 6 bases of the junction left unmatched.

V is TRBV7-9 and J is TRBJ2-3, with 11 positions matching TRBD1. Germline trimming cut 5 bases from V and 5 bases from J; bases unmatched to any gene: 9. The CDR3 covers 16 residues. Looked up from germline, CDR1 is SEHNR and CDR2 is FQNEAQ (reference sequence). Here the CDR3 DNA reads TGTGCCAGCAGCCCCCGGACAGGGGGCTTCGAAGATACGCAGTATTTT. This sequence encodes CASSPRTGGFEDTQYF. The full variable domain, completed using reference TRBV7-9 and TRBJ2-3, is DTGVSQNPRHKITKRGQNVTFRCDPISEHNRLYWYRQTLGQGPEFLTYFQNEAQLEKSRLLSDRFSAERPKGSFSTLEIQRTEQGDSAMYLCASSPRTGGFEDTQYFGPGTRLTVL.

This clonotype was detected ten times or more. The genes are TRBV27 and TRBJ2-3, with 7 nucleotides matching TRBD2. V gave up 2 bases and J gave up 2 bases; unmatched junction bases: 4. The V gene's germline CDR1 is MNHEY and CDR2 SMNVEV (reference sequence). The CDR3 consists of 15 residues. CDR3 in DNA: TGTGCCAGCAGTTTACGCGGGAGACCCACAGATACGCAGTATTTT. Translated: CASSLRGRPTDTQYF.

This chain links TRBV29-1 with TRBJ2-7; 7 bases match TRBD2. The CDR3 extends over 12 amino acids. Germline V CDR1 and CDR2: SQVTM, ANQGSEA. J was trimmed by 3 bases and V by 8 bases; bases with no gene match: 7. CDR3 protein: CSYLGGYYEQYF. In DNA, the CDR3 is TGCAGCTACCTGGGGGGGTACTACGAGCAGTACTTC.

A few counts support this clonotype. V is TRBV4-1 and J is TRBJ1-4; D gene unclear. Trimming removed 3 bases from V and 4 bases from J, with 9 bases in between. Germline V gene sequence: CDR1 MGHRA, CDR2 YSYEKL. The CDR3 runs to 14 residues. CDR3 DNA: TGCGCCAGCAGCCAGGGATCGGGTAATGAAAAACTGTTTTTT. It codes for CASSQGSGNEKLFF.

In this sample, this clonotype turned up a few times. For the CDR3, the DNA is TGCGCCAGCAGTGACCGCGCTGGACTAGCGGGAGAGGGAGGCACCACAGATACGCAGTATTTT. Translation: CASSDRAGLAGEGGTTDTQYF. The gene calls are TRBV10-2 and TRBJ2-3; 13 bases agree with TRBD2. From germline, CDR1 is WSHSY and CDR2 SAAADI. Trimming removed 3 bases from V and 2 bases from J; junction bases left unmatched: 17. The CDR3 consists of 21 residues.

V usage is TRBV7-9 and J usage is TRBJ1-6; 9 bases match TRBD1. The V segment lost 4 bases and the J segment 2 bases; nucleotides outside the gene matches: 6. The CDR3 has 17 residues. The germline V gene encodes CDR1 SEHNR and CDR2 FQNEAQ (reference sequence). CDR3 sequence (DNA): TGTGCCAGCAGCTACGCTGGACAGGGGACCTATAATTCACCCCTCCACTTT. This codes for CASSYAGQGTYNSPLHF.

The rearrangement joins TRBV27 to TRBJ2-1; D may be TRBD1 (6 bases). V lost 6 bases and J lost 10, with 10 bases in between. CDR1 and CDR2 from the germline V gene are MNHEY and SMNVEV (reference sequence). The CDR3 has 11 amino acids. CDR3 sequence reads: CASRSTGEQFF. The CDR3 nucleotides are TGTGCCAGCAGATCCACAGGGGAGCAGTTCTTC.

V is TRBV14 and J is TRBJ1-4, with 7 bases identical to TRBD1. V lost 1 base and J lost 7; bases outside the gene matches: 3. The length of the CDR3 is 14 residues. Germline CDR1 reads SGHDN; CDR2 reads FVKESK. DNA for the CDR3: TGTGCCAGCAGCCAAGGCCGGGACAGTGAAAAACTGTTTTTT. Its translation is CASSQGRDSEKLFF.